One sample yielded the 2 T cell receptor beta chains listed below, sequenced in a study of CD8+ T cells in alopecia areata. RNA was isolated and reverse transcribed to cDNA, the sequencing template. Profiled with immunoSEQ multiplex PCR; TCRdb holds only in-frame clones, not every one. The sample has over 120,000 clones, 45% to 60% seen once. The treatment here: oral pan-JAK inhibitor, 5-10 mg twice daily. Sample: CD8+ T cells sorted from blood, taken at week 4, from a patient treated with tofacitinib. Every receptor here comes from a human donor with alopecia areata.

This sequence joins TRBV30 and TRBJ2-7; possible D gene TRBD1, 6 bases. Germline V gene sequence: CDR1 GTSNPN, CDR2 SVGIG (reference sequence). This CDR3 has 11 residues. The germline V and J ends were trimmed by 3 bases and 3 bases, with 6 bases remaining between them. DNA of the CDR3: TGTGCCTGGAGCAGGGGCTACGAGCAGTACTTC. The encoded protein is CAWSRGYEQYF. Drawing the rest from reference TRBV30 and TRBJ2-7, the complete variable domain is SQTIHQWPATLVQPVGSPLSLECTVEGTSNPNLYWYRQAAGRGLQLLFYSVGIGQISSEVPQNLSASRPQDRQFILSSKKLLLSDSGFYLCAWSRGYEQYFGPGTRLTVT.

This clone was seen once. DNA of the CDR3: TGTGCCAGCAGCGTGGGGACAGGGGCTGATTATGGCTACACCTTC. Its translation: CASSVGTGADYGYTF. This chain joins TRBV9 and TRBJ1-2, with 10 bases matching TRBD1. The length of the CDR3 is 15 residues. J was trimmed by 5 bases and V by 2 bases; bases with no gene match: 6. The germline gives CDR1 SGDLS, CDR2 YYNGEE.